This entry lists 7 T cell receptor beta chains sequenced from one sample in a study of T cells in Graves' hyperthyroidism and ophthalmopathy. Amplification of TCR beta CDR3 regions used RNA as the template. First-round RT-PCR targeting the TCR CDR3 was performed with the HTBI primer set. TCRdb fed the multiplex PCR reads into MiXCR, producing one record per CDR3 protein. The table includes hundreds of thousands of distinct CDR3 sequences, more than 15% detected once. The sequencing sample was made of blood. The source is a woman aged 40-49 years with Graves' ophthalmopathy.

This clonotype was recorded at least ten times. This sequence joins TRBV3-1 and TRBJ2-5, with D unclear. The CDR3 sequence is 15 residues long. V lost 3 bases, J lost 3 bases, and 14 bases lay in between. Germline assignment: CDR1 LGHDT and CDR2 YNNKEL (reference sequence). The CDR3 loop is CASSQGTTVEETQYF. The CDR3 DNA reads TGTGCCAGCAGCCAGGGCACTACGGTAGAAGAGACCCAGTACTTC.

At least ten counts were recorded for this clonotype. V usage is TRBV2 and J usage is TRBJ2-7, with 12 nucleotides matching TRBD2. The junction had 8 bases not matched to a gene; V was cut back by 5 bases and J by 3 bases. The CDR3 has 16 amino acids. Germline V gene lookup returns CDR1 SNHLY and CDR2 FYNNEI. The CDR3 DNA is TGTGCCAGCAGTTCCACTAGCGGGAGGACACACTACGAGCAGTACTTC. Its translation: CASSSTSGRTHYEQYF.

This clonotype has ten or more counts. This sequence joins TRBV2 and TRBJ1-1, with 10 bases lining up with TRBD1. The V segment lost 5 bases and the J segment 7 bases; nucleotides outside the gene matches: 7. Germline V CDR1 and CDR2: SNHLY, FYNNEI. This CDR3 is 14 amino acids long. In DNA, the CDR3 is TGTGCCAGCAGTCCGACAGGGGGCATTGGTGAAGCTTTCTTT. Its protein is CASSPTGGIGEAFF.

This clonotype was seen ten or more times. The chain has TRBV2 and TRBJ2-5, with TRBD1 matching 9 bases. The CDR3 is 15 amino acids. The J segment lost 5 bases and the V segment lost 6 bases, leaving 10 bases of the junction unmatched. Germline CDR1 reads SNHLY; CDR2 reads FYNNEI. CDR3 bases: TGTGCCAGCAGCCCGGGACAGGGACGTGGGGAGACCCAGTACTTC. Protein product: CASSPGQGRGETQYF. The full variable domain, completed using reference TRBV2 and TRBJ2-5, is EPEVTQTPSHQVTQMGQEVILRCVPISNHLYFYWYRQILGQKVEFLVSFYNNEISEKSEIFDDQFSVERPDGSNFTLKIRSTKLEDSAMYFCASSPGQGRGETQYFGPGTRLLVL.

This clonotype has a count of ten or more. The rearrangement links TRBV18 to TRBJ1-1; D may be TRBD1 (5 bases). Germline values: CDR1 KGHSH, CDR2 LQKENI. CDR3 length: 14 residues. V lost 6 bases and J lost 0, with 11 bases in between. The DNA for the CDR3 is TGTGCCAGCTCCCAGCAGGGCATGAACACTGAAGCTTTCTTT. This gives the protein CASSQQGMNTEAFF.

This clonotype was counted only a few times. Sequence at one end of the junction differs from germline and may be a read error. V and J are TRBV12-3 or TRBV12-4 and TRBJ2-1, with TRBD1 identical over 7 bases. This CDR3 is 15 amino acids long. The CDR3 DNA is TGTGCCGGCAGTTTAGCAGGGGGTGTGGACAATGAGCAGTTCTTC. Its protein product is CAGSLAGGVDNEQFF.

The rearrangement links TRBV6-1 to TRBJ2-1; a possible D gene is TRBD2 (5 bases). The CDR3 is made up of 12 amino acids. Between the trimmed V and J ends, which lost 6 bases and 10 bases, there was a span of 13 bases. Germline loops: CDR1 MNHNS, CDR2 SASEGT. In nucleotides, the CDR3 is TGTGCCAGCAGGCGGTGTAGCGACGAGCAGTTCTTC. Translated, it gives CASRRCSDEQFF.